Presented here are 18 T cell receptor beta chains from one specimen sequenced in a study of control samples from healthy donors and cancer patients. Profiled with immunoSEQ multiplex PCR; TCRdb holds only in-frame clones, not every one. The table includes about 59,000 clones, about 89% detected once. Source material: PBMCs. The receptor source for this set is an older woman with lung cancer.

This sequence joins TRBV4-2 and TRBJ2-5; 8 bases line up with TRBD2. CDR3 length equals 18 residues. V dropped 3 bases and J dropped 3; count of bases not matched to a gene: 15. Germline values: CDR1 LGHNA, CDR2 YNFKEQ. The DNA of the CDR3 is TGTGCCAGCAGCCAGATGAGAATGAGCGGGAGAGTTGAAGAGACCCAGTACTTC. Translation: CASSQMRMSGRVEETQYF.

The chain combines TRBV4-1 with TRBJ2-7; the D gene could be TRBD1 or TRBD2 (5 bases each). The V end was cut by 3 bases, the J end by 4 bases, with 16 bases between. Germline loops: CDR1 MGHRA, CDR2 YSYEKL. This CDR3 is built from 15 residues. The CDR3 DNA reads as TGCGCCAGCAGCCACCCGGGGCCTGCTCCTTACGAGCAGTACTTC. It is translated as CASSHPGPAPYEQYF.

The V and J genes are TRBV5-1 and TRBJ2-2, with 9 bases fitting TRBD1. The CDR3 has 16 residues. Per the germline V gene, CDR1 is SGHRS and CDR2 is YFSETQ. The ends lost 4 bases at V and 4 bases at J; junction bases unmatched: 8. The CDR3 nucleotides read TGCGCCAGCAGCACGACAGGGGGGTTTGGCACCGGGGAGCTGTTTTTT. Translated: CASSTTGGFGTGELFF.

This clone was seen only once. The chain recombines TRBV28 with TRBJ1-6; D not certain. CDR1 and CDR2 (germline): MDHEN, SYDVKM. The CDR3 has 13 residues. V was clipped by 3 bases and J by 8 bases, with 8 bases between them. In DNA, the CDR3 is TGTGCCAGCAGTTTGGTGGAAGATTCACCCCTCCACTTT. Translation gives CASSLVEDSPLHF.

J is TRBJ2-1 and V is TRBV6-4; 7 bases agree with TRBD2. Unmatched junction bases numbered 6, after V lost 2 bases and J lost 2 bases. The germline V gene encodes CDR1 MRHNA and CDR2 SNTAGT. This CDR3 is built from 16 residues. This CDR3 is CASSDLLAGAYNEQFF. The CDR3 nucleotides read TGTGCCAGCAGTGACCTATTAGCGGGTGCCTACAATGAGCAGTTCTTC.

This chain joins TRBV27 and TRBJ2-5; 12 nucleotides match TRBD1. V was clipped by 2 bases and J by 6 bases; unmatched bases: 7. Per the germline V gene, CDR1 is MNHEY and CDR2 is SMNVEV (reference sequence). CDR3 length equals 16 residues. DNA for the CDR3: TGTGCCAGCAGTTTAGGGGGGACAGGGGGCGGGAAGACCCAGTACTTC. Protein product: CASSLGGTGGGKTQYF.

The chain links TRBV18 to TRBJ2-5; D gene uncertain. Germline V lookup: CDR1 KGHSH, CDR2 LQKENI. This CDR3 has 13 amino acids. Between the trimmed V and J ends, which lost 3 bases and 3 bases, there was a span of 8 bases. The CDR3: CASSPQREETQYF. CDR3 DNA sequence: TGTGCCAGCTCACCCCAAAGGGAAGAGACCCAGTACTTC.

This clone has only one observation. The rearrangement links TRBV19 to TRBJ1-5; 9 bases line up with TRBD1. From germline, CDR1 is LNHDA and CDR2 SQIVND (reference sequence). This CDR3 is built from 16 residues. Trimming removed 7 bases from V and 6 bases from J; junction bases left unmatched: 13. CDR3 loop: CASTDSTGGYGQPQHF. In DNA, the CDR3 is TGTGCCAGTACCGATTCTACAGGGGGCTACGGTCAGCCCCAGCATTTT.

This chain links TRBV5-1 with TRBJ1-4; D unresolved. Germline V gene lookup returns CDR1 SGHRS and CDR2 YFSETQ. Trimming removed 2 bases from V and 6 bases from J, with 14 bases in between. The CDR3 is made up of 15 amino acids. The CDR3, as DNA: TGCGCCAGCAGCTTCTTTAACCCCAGAGATGAAAAACTGTTTTTT. The encoded protein is CASSFFNPRDEKLFF.

The gene calls are TRBV18 and TRBJ2-7; tentatively, D is TRBD1 (7 bases). The CDR3 is 14 amino acids. The V and J ends lost 8 bases and 3 bases respectively, with 17 bases between them. Germline CDR1 and CDR2: KGHSH and LQKENI. Here the CDR3 reads CASSRQGAGYEQYF. The CDR3 nucleotides are TGTGCCAGCAGTCGACAGGGAGCGGGCTACGAGCAGTACTTC.

This CDR3 reads CASSQGGLALAKNIQYF. CDR3 bases: TGTGCCAGCAGCCAAGGGGGCCTAGCCTTAGCCAAAAACATTCAGTACTTC. The genes are TRBV14 and TRBJ2-4; the D gene could be TRBD1 or TRBD2 (5 bases each). Germline-derived CDR1 and CDR2 are SGHDN and FVKESK. Trimming left V 1 base short and J 0 bases short, with 13 bases between. The CDR3 runs to 17 residues.

This clone appeared a single time. The CDR3 DNA follows: TGTGCCAGTAGAACGAACGAACAGGGTGGCGAGCAGTACTTC. It is translated as CASRTNEQGGEQYF. The chain uses TRBV19 and TRBJ2-7; perhaps TRBD1 as D (6 bases). The germline V gene has CDR1 LNHDA and CDR2 SQIVND (reference sequence). V was cut by 6 bases and J by 6 bases, with 18 bases left in between. The CDR3 totals 14 residues.

The chain recombines TRBV24-1 with TRBJ2-3; 10 bases fit TRBD2. The CDR3 contains 15 residues. From germline, CDR1 is KGHDR and CDR2 SFDVKD. Trimming took 3 bases from V and 3 from J; bases not matched to a gene: 2. The CDR3: CATSDSGGATDTQYF. The CDR3 DNA follows: TGTGCCACCAGTGATAGCGGGGGGGCAACAGATACGCAGTATTTT.

The chain couples TRBV28 to TRBJ1-4; TRBD1 aligns across 7 bases. Unmatched junction bases numbered 7, after V lost 6 bases and J lost 6 bases. The germline V gene encodes CDR1 MDHEN and CDR2 SYDVKM. This CDR3 has 14 residues. CDR3 DNA sequence: TGTGCCAGCAGATCCGGGACAGCATATGAAAAACTGTTTTTT. This gives the protein CASRSGTAYEKLFF.

V and J are TRBV9 and TRBJ1-2; a possible D gene is TRBD1 (6 bases). The V gene's germline CDR1 is SGDLS and CDR2 YYNGEE. This CDR3 comprises 17 residues. V was trimmed by 3 bases and J by 3 bases, leaving 21 bases between them. CDR3: CASSAGIGDTRYYGYTF. Here the CDR3 DNA reads TGTGCCAGCAGCGCAGGAATAGGGGACACGAGATACTATGGCTACACCTTC.

This chain uses TRBV27 with TRBJ1-1, with 7 bases matching TRBD1. With V trimmed by 8 bases and J by 4 bases, 10 bases remained unmatched. This CDR3 has 14 residues. Germline V gives CDR1 MNHEY, CDR2 SMNVEV (reference sequence). The DNA of the CDR3 is TGTGCCAGCTCGCGCTACAGGGGCGGCACTGAAGCTTTCTTT. Protein sequence: CASSRYRGGTEAFF.

This clone was counted a few times. This chain joins TRBV13 and TRBJ2-1; TRBD2 matches 12 bases. The V and J ends lost 1 base and 5 bases, in that order; junction bases with no gene match: 9. The CDR3 is 18 amino acids. Looked up from germline, CDR1 is PRHDT and CDR2 is FYEKMQ (reference sequence). CDR3 region: CASSLELRLAGEDNEQFF. The CDR3 DNA sequence: TGTGCCAGCAGCTTAGAATTACGACTAGCGGGAGAGGACAATGAGCAGTTCTTC.

V and J are TRBV18 and TRBJ2-1, with a possible D match to TRBD1 (6 bases). This CDR3 contains 15 residues. Germline V lookup: CDR1 KGHSH, CDR2 LQKENI. The V end lost 1 base, the J end lost 8 bases, and 15 bases lay between the germline ends. CDR3 in DNA: TGTGCCAGCTCACCACATCCGGGACACCTCGATGAGCAGTTCTTC. Translated: CASSPHPGHLDEQFF. Full variable domain (missing parts from reference TRBV18 and TRBJ2-1): NAGVMQNPRHLVRRRGQEARLRCSPMKGHSHVYWYRQLPEEGLKFMVYLQKENIIDESGMPKERFSAEFPKEGPSILRIQQVVRGDSAAYFCASSPHPGHLDEQFFGPGTRLTVL.